This entry is about one TCR beta chain. Its specificity is unknown. TCRdb's table, derived via immunoSEQ multiplex PCR, lists solely in-frame clones and lacks some. The table lists about 64,000 clones, roughly 68% of them singletons. This specimen belongs to a study of a mutant IDH1 vaccine in newly diagnosed glioma. Whole-study context: Vaccination began 4-6 weeks post radiotherapy alone, or with temozolomide cycles. Prior therapy was radiotherapy, temozolomide, or both; most received both.

The time point was: week 35, safety follow-up. Every single dose of the vaccine, 300 ug of mutant IDH1 20-mer peptide, came with topical imiquimod. In every donor, the tumor was a new WHO grade 3 or 4 IDH1-mutant, ATRX-lost astrocytoma. Germline V gives CDR1 MNHNS, CDR2 SASEGT. This CDR3 contains 11 residues. V lost 4 bases and J lost 10, with 8 bases in between. V is TRBV6-1 and J is TRBJ2-1; D remains ambiguous. The material sequenced was PBMCs, taken from a glioma patient whose treatment included an IDH1 peptide vaccine. This clonotype was obtained from a man between 45 and 60 years old with glioma. DNA of the CDR3: TGTGCCAGCAGTGTCGATGAAGAGCAGTTCTTC. Its protein product is CASSVDEEQFF.